A selection of T cell receptor beta chains follows, all from one sample in a study of cytomegalovirus exposure and HLA in healthy donors. TCRdb's copy holds only in-frame clones and misses some; the assay was immunoSEQ multiplex PCR. Of some 120,000 clones in the sample, about 80% were seen once. Source material: PBMCs. The receptors were gathered from a woman in her 40s in good health and CMV-seropositive. The CDR3 runs from the conserved cysteine through the conserved F or W.

length,V,J,CDR3
15,TRBV5-1,TRBJ2-2,CASSSGTANTGELFF
14,TRBV30,TRBJ1-1,CAWSPWTGNTEAFF
14,TRBV19,TRBJ1-3,CASRDRRSGNTIYF
12,TRBV30,TRBJ2-5,CAWSGYEETQYF
12,TRBV6-5,TRBJ1-2,CASSQTGYGYTF
12,TRBV6-5,TRBJ1-5,CASSGGNQPQHF
15,TRBV6-1,TRBJ1-1,CASSEGRVENTEAFF
15,TRBV5-5,TRBJ1-1,CASSLDSHPITEAFF
15,TRBV7-2,TRBJ1-2,CASSLQVGGAYGYTF
16,TRBV7-8,TRBJ1-5,CASSLEIGQGGQPQHF
12,TRBV19,TRBJ1-1,CASTHSHGEAFF
12,TRBV4-1,TRBJ2-1,CASSLPHNEQFF
17,TRBV2,TRBJ2-7,CASSESAYAGKAYEQYF
14,TRBV5-1,TRBJ1-3,CASSLVGRGNTIYF
12,TRBV6-4,TRBJ2-3,CASSGPGDTQYF
17,TRBV11-2,TRBJ1-2,CASSSPRTGGFNYGYTF
14,TRBV7-3,TRBJ1-6,CASSLGGNNSPLHF
13,TRBV6-6,TRBJ1-1,CASSLTGMTEAFF
13,TRBV4-1,TRBJ1-2,CASSPDRGQGYTF
15,TRBV6-5,TRBJ1-4,CASSYGTAQHEKLFF
13,TRBV28,TRBJ1-5,CASRGTGNQPQHF
16,TRBV7-2,TRBJ2-1,CASSLASTSGGGEQFF
14,TRBV28,TRBJ1-4,CASGTGGAGEKLFF
14,TRBV30,TRBJ1-5,CAWSVGQGNQPQHF
11,TRBV7-6,TRBJ1-1,CASSSGWRAFF
16,TRBV2,TRBJ1-1,CASSVTGDRGSSEAFF
17,TRBV18,TRBJ1-2,CASSPEGPGQSNYGYTF
14,TRBV9,TRBJ2-7,CASSVGRGGYEQYF
21,TRBV4-2,TRBJ2-6,CASSQEGGRGGSPGGANVLTF
13,TRBV6-5,TRBJ1-3,CASTPRGGNTIYF
15,TRBV21-1,TRBJ1-1,CASSTLGQKNTEAFF
17,TRBV15,TRBJ2-7,CATSRDKLSGVLGEQYF
16,TRBV12-5,TRBJ1-1,CASGLVLGPTHTEAFF
14,TRBV15,TRBJ1-1,CATQQEGVASEAFF
15,TRBV2,TRBJ2-7,CASSGSGARFLEQYF
12,TRBV30,TRBJ2-7,CAWGRGSYEQYF
15,TRBV5-1,TRBJ2-1,CASQEIAGANNEQFF
13,TRBV5-1,TRBJ1-6,CASSHDGQGTLHF
13,TRBV5-8,TRBJ1-1,CASTLSGVTEAFF
14,TRBV6-1,TRBJ2-5,CASSGTGLGETQYF
12,TRBV19,TRBJ1-1,CASSIISGRAFF